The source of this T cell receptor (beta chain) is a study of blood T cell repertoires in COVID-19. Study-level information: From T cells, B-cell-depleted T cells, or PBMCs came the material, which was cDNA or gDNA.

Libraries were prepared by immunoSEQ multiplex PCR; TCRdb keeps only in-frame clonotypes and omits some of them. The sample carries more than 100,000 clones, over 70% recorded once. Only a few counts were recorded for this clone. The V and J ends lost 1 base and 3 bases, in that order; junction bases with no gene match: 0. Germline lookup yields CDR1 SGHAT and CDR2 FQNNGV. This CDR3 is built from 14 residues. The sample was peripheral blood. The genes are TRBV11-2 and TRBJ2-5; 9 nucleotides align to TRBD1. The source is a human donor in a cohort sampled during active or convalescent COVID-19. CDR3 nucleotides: TGTGCCAGCAGCTTAGGGACAGGGGAAGAGACCCAGTACTTC. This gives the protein CASSLGTGEETQYF.